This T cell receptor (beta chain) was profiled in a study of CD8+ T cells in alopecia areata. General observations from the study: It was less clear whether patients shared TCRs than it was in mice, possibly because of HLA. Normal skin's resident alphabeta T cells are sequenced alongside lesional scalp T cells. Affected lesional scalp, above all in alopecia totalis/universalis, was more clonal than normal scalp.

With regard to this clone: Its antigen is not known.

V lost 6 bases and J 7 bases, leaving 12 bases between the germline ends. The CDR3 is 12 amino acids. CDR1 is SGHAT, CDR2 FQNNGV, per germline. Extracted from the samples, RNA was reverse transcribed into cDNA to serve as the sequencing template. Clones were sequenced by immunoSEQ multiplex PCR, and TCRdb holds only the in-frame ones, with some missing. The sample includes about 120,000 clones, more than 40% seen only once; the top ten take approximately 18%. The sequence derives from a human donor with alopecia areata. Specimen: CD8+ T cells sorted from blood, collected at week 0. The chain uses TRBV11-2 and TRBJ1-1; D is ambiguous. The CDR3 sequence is CASRLTVGEAFF. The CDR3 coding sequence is TGTGCCAGCAGACTAACAGTGGGTGAAGCTTTCTTT.